This T cell receptor beta chain appears in the sequencing data of a study of T cell responses to AZD1222 COVID-19 vaccine. Findings of the study overall: Donors were mostly white British, more females; clonal diversity possibly underestimated. Among spike-specific TCRs, nearly half reportedly target unmutated variant regions. AZD1222 recipients seropositive at baseline numbered only 5 to 7. Compared with day 0, the breadth and depth of the Spike-specific TCR repertoire rose significantly after two doses of AZD1222.

On this clone: The antigen is not known.

The table came from immunoSEQ multiplex PCR; TCRdb's copy has only in-frame clones and leaves some out. The sample consists of approximately 140,000 clones, about 91% of them appearing once. The CDR3 is 17 residues long. Germline CDR1 reads SGHTS; CDR2 reads YDEGEE. Trimming cost V 4 bases and J 1 base; bases outside gene matches: 8. V gene TRBV5-8 combines with J gene TRBJ1-5; TRBD1 aligns across 10 bases. Sample: peripheral blood, taken 28 days after the second AZD1222 dose. The sequence came from an adult who received the AZD1222 COVID-19 vaccine. Written as DNA, the CDR3 is TGTGCCAGCAGCCATTCGGGACAGGGGATCAGCAATCAGCCCCAGCATTTT. Its protein is CASSHSGQGISNQPQHF.